This TCR beta chain stems from a study of T cell responses to AZD1222 COVID-19 vaccine. Looking at the study overall: Some second doses came at about 4 weeks and others at about 12 weeks; these were pooled. General study results and limits: Vaccine-associated CD4 TCRs ranged over spike, dominating at 160-218 and 743-854.

The ends were cut back, 0 bases at V and 8 bases at J, with 16 bases in the middle. CDR1 SGHDN and CDR2 FVKESK come from the germline V gene. This CDR3 contains 15 residues. A remark on this clone: Its antigen remains unknown.

The method was immunoSEQ multiplex PCR; TCRdb's version includes in-frame clones alone and lacks a portion of them. The sample holds 120,000 to 150,000 clones, just over 85% seen once. The gene calls are TRBV14 and TRBJ1-2, with TRBD1 as a possible D gene (6 bases). This sequence was found in an adult in good health. The sequences come from peripheral blood, collected on day 0 of AZD1222 vaccination. In DNA form, the CDR3 reads TGTGCCAGCAGCCAAGACGGGTTGGCAGGGGAAGGCTACACCTTC. Translated, it gives CASSQDGLAGEGYTF.